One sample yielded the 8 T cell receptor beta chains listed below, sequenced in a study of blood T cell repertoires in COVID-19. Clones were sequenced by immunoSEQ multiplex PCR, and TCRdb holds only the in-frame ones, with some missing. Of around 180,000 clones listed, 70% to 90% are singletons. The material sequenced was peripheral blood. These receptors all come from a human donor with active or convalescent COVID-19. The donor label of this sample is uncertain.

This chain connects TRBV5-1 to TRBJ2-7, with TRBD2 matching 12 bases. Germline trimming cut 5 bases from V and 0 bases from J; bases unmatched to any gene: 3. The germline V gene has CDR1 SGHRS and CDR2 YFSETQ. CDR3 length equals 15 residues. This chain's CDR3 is CASRLAGGPSYEQYF. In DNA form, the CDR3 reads TGCGCCAGCAGACTAGCGGGAGGCCCCTCCTACGAGCAGTACTTC.

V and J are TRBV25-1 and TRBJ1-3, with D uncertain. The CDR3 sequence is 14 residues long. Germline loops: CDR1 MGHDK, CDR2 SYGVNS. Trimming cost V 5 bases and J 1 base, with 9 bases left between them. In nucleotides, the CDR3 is TGTGCCAGCAGTAGAAAGACTTCTGGAAACACCATATATTTT. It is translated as CASSRKTSGNTIYF.

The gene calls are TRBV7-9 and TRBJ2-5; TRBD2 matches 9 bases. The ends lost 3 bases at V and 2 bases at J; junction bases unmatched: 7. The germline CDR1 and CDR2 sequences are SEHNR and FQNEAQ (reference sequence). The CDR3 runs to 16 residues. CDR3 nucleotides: TGTGCCAGCAGCTTCCGGACTAGCGTGACACAAGAGACCCAGTACTTC. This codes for CASSFRTSVTQETQYF.

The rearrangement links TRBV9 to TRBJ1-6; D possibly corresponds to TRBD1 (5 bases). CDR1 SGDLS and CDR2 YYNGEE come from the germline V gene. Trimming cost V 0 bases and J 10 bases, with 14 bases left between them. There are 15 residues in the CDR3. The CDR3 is CASSVATGGSSPLHF. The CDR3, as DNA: TGTGCCAGCAGCGTAGCTACAGGAGGGTCCTCACCCCTCCACTTT.

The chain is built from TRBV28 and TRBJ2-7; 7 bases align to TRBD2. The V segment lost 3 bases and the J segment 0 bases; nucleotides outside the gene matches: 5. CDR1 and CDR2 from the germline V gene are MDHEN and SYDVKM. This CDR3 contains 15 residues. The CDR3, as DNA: TGTGCCAGCAGTTTCGGGGGGACTACCTCCTACGAGCAGTACTTC. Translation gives CASSFGGTTSYEQYF.

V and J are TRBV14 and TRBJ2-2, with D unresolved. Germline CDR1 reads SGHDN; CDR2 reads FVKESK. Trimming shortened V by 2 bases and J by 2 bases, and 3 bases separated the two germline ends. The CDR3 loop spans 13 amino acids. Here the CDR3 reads CASSQINTGELFF. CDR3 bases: TGTGCCAGCAGCCAAATAAACACCGGGGAGCTGTTTTTT.

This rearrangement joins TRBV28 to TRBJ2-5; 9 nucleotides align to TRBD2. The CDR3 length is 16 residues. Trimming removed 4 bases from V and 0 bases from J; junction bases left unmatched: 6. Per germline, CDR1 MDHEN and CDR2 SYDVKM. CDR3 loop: CASSSPSGGNQETQYF. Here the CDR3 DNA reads TGTGCCAGCAGTTCGCCGAGCGGGGGGAACCAAGAGACCCAGTACTTC.

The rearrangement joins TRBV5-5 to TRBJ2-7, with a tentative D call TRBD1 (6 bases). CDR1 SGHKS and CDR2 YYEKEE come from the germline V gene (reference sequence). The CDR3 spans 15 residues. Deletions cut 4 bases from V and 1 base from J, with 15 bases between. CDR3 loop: CASSRDRQGSYEQYF. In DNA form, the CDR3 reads TGTGCCAGCAGCCGCGACCGTCAGGGGTCCTACGAGCAGTACTTC. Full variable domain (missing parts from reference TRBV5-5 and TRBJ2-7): DAGVTQSPTHLIKTRGQQVTLRCSPISGHKSVSWYQQVLGQGPQFIFQYYEKEERGRGNFPDRFSARQFPNYSSELNVNALLLGDSALYLCASSRDRQGSYEQYFGPGTRLTVT.